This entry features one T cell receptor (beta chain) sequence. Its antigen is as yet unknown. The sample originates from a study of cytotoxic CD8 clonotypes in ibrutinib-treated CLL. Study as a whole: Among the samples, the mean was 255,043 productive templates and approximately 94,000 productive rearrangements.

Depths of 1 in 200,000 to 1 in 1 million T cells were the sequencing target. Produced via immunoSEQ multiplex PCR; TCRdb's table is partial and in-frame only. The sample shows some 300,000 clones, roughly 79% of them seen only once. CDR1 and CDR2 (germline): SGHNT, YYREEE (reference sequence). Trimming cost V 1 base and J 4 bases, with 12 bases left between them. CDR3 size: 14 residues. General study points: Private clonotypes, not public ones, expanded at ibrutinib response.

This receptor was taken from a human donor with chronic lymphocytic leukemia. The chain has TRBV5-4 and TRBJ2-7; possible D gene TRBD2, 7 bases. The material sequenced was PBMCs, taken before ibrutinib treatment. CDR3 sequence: CASSLFRGGYEQYF. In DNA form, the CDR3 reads TGTGCCAGCAGCTTGTTCAGGGGAGGGTACGAGCAGTACTTC. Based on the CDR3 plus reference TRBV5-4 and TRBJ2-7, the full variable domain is ETGVTQSPTHLIKTRGQQVTLRCSSQSGHNTVSWYQQALGQGPQFIFQYYREEENGRGNFPPRFSGLQFPNYSSELNVNALELDDSALYLCASSLFRGGYEQYFGPGTRLTVT.